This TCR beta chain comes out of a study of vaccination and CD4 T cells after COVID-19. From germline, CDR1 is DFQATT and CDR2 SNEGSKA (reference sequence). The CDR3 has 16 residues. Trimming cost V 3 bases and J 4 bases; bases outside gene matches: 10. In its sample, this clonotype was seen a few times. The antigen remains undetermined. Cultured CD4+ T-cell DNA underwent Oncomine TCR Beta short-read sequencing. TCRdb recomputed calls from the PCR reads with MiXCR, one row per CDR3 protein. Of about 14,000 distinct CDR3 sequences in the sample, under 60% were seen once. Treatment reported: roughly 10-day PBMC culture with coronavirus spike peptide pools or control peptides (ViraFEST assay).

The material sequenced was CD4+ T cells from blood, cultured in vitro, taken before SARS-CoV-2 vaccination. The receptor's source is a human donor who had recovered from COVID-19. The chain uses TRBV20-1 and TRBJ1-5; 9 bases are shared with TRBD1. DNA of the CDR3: TGCAGTGCTAGGGCCGACAGGGGGAGAGATAATCAGCCCCAGCATTTT. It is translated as CSARADRGRDNQPQHF.